A selection of T cell receptor beta chains follows, all from one sample in a study of T cells after somatic rescue of genetic block. This table comes from immunoSEQ multiplex PCR, and its TCRdb copy is limited to in-frame clones, with some not included. The data contain 10,000 to 15,000 clones, 71% of them singletons. Sequencing used peripheral blood mononuclear cells (PBMCs). These receptors were obtained from a boy younger than 18. Each CDR3 is given with its conserved first and last residue. The order of the fields is V gene, J gene, clone size, D gene, CDR3 protein, CDR3 DNA. The D gene is left open where the match is weak. The listing skips clone size in some rows; elsewhere it reads once, few, many or a size class.

V: TRBV21-1
J: TRBJ2-2
size: medium-sized
D: NA
CDR3: CASKGRDGNTGELFF
DNA: TGTGCCAGCAAAGGCAGGGATGGGAACACCGGGGAGCTGTTTTTT

V: TRBV6-1
J: TRBJ2-7
size: NA
D: NA
CDR3: CASSERGKGYEQYF
DNA: TGTGCCAGCAGTGAAAGGGGGAAGGGTTACGAGCAGTACTTC

V: TRBV18
J: TRBJ2-5
size: NA
D: NA
CDR3: CASSPRGGSGETQYF
DNA: TGTGCCAGCTCACCACGGGGAGGTTCTGGGGAGACCCAGTACTTC

V: TRBV7-6
J: TRBJ2-7
size: NA
D: NA
CDR3: CASSSDPGTLYEQYF
DNA: TGTGCCAGCAGCTCAGACCCCGGGACTCTTTACGAGCAGTACTTC

V: TRBV5-6
J: TRBJ2-2
size: few
D: NA
CDR3: CASSLGHSNTGELFF
DNA: TGTGCCAGCAGCTTGGGCCACTCGAACACCGGGGAGCTGTTTTTT

V: TRBV29-1
J: TRBJ2-7
size: once
D: TRBD1
CDR3: CSVGPDRARYEQYF
DNA: TGCAGCGTGGGACCTGACAGGGCACGCTACGAGCAGTACTTC

V: TRBV6-5
J: TRBJ2-1
size: NA
D: TRBD2
CDR3: CASQRGRNEQFF
DNA: TGTGCCAGCCAGCGGGGTAGGAATGAGCAGTTCTTC

V: TRBV30
J: TRBJ1-3
size: NA
D: NA
CDR3: CAWSVLRGLGNTIYF
DNA: TGTGCCTGGAGTGTTTTGAGGGGCCTCGGAAACACCATATATTTT

V: TRBV6-5
J: TRBJ2-1
size: NA
D: NA
CDR3: CASSSNRHYEQFF
DNA: TGTGCCAGCAGTTCCAACCGCCATTATGAGCAGTTCTTC

V: TRBV7-3
J: TRBJ2-1
size: once
D: NA
CDR3: CASSLGPGQLNEQFF
DNA: TGTGCCAGCAGCCTGGGGCCGGGACAACTCAATGAGCAGTTCTTC

V: TRBV10-3
J: TRBJ1-1
size: NA
D: NA
CDR3: CAIRGQGTEAFF
DNA: TGTGCCATCAGGGGGCAGGGCACTGAAGCTTTCTTT

V: TRBV7-2
J: TRBJ2-3
size: once
D: TRBD2
CDR3: CASSPRTSGRDTQYF
DNA: TGTGCCAGCAGCCCCAGGACTAGCGGGAGAGATACGCAGTATTTT

V: TRBV5-1
J: TRBJ2-1
size: once
D: NA
CDR3: CATSPHGPNEQFF
DNA: TGCGCCACCTCCCCCCACGGGCCCAATGAGCAGTTCTTC

V: TRBV9
J: TRBJ2-5
size: NA
D: TRBD2
CDR3: CASSVGLAVGWKETQYF
DNA: TGTGCCAGCAGCGTTGGACTAGCGGTGGGCTGGAAAGAGACCCAGTACTTC

V: TRBV11-2
J: TRBJ2-7
size: few
D: TRBD1
CDR3: CASSLGQGDQRISYEQYF
DNA: TGTGCCAGCAGCTTAGGACAGGGGGACCAGCGGATTTCCTACGAGCAGTACTTC

V: TRBV28
J: TRBJ2-2
size: few
D: NA
CDR3: CASSSPVLPTGELFF
DNA: TGTGCCAGCAGTTCCCCAGTCCTACCGACCGGGGAGCTGTTTTTT

V: TRBV7-2
J: TRBJ1-3
size: NA
D: NA
CDR3: CASGLGNTIYF
DNA: TGTGCCAGCGGACTTGGAAACACCATATATTTT

V: TRBV28
J: TRBJ1-2
size: few
D: TRBD1
CDR3: CASSFSRQGISNYGYTF
DNA: TGTGCCAGCAGTTTCTCCAGACAGGGTATTTCTAACTATGGCTACACCTTC

V: TRBV4-1
J: TRBJ2-1
size: NA
D: NA
CDR3: CASSPFRDTSYNEQFF
DNA: TGCGCCAGCAGCCCGTTCCGGGACACCTCCTACAATGAGCAGTTCTTC

V: TRBV4-1
J: TRBJ2-1
size: NA
D: NA
CDR3: CASSQERVGQGSYNEQFF
DNA: TGCGCCAGCAGCCAAGAAAGGGTAGGACAAGGATCCTACAATGAGCAGTTCTTC

V: TRBV18
J: TRBJ1-6
size: NA
D: TRBD1
CDR3: CASSISRDRGNSPLHF
DNA: TGTGCCAGCTCAATTTCCCGGGACAGGGGCAATTCACCCCTCCACTTT

V: TRBV7-9
J: TRBJ1-2
size: NA
D: NA
CDR3: CASSQGHLMGYTF
DNA: TGTGCCAGCAGCCAGGGACACCTCATGGGCTACACCTTC

V: TRBV5-8
J: TRBJ1-2
size: few
D: NA
CDR3: CASSLYDSSNYGYTF
DNA: TGTGCCAGCAGCTTGTATGACTCATCTAACTATGGCTACACCTTC

V: TRBV6-5
J: TRBJ2-5
size: NA
D: NA
CDR3: CASSYRGATYQETQYF
DNA: TGTGCCAGCAGTTACCGGGGGGCAACGTACCAAGAGACCCAGTACTTC

V: TRBV7-9
J: TRBJ1-1
size: medium-sized
D: NA
CDR3: CASSFLRGPGGTEAFF
DNA: TGTGCCAGCAGCTTCCTCCGGGGCCCTGGAGGCACTGAAGCTTTCTTT

V: TRBV18
J: TRBJ1-6
size: NA
D: TRBD1
CDR3: CASSPGTGISPLHF
DNA: TGTGCCAGCTCACCCGGGACAGGGATTTCACCCCTCCACTTT

V: TRBV18
J: TRBJ1-5
size: NA
D: TRBD1
CDR3: CASSQTGKEPQHF
DNA: TGTGCCAGCTCGCAGACAGGGAAGGAGCCCCAGCATTTT